A selection of T cell receptor beta chains follows, all from one sample in a study of T cell responses to AZD1222 COVID-19 vaccine. TCRdb's table, derived via immunoSEQ multiplex PCR, lists solely in-frame clones and lacks some. The sample includes 70,000 to 95,000 clones, approximately 91% seen only once; the top ten take 4.5% to 5%. The material was peripheral blood, obtained 28 days after the second AZD1222 dose. The source of these receptors is an adult who received the AZD1222 COVID-19 vaccine. The CDR3 runs from the conserved cysteine through the conserved F or W. Fields, in order: D gene, J gene, clone size, V gene, CDR3 protein, CDR3 DNA. A D gene is named only where the DNA matches it firmly. Rows may omit the clone size; those that give it use once, few, many or a size class.

>NA|TRBJ1-6|NA|TRBV4-1
CASSQDSANSPLHF
TGCGCCAGCAGCCAAGATTCAGCAAATTCACCCCTCCACTTT
>NA|TRBJ1-3|NA|TRBV6-1
CASSVDSRRLAGNTIYF
TGTGCCAGCAGTGTAGACAGCCGACGGTTGGCTGGAAACACCATATATTTT
>TRBD1|TRBJ2-5|NA|TRBV5-1
CASSTGGLTQETQYF
TGCGCCAGCAGCACAGGGGGCCTCACACAAGAGACCCAGTACTTC
>NA|TRBJ2-3|NA|TRBV5-6
CASSTAGTGGDTQYF
TGTGCCAGCAGCACCGCCGGGACTGGGGGAGATACGCAGTATTTT
>TRBD2|TRBJ2-1|NA|TRBV9
CASSVESGGAYEQFF
TGTGCCAGCAGCGTAGAGAGCGGGGGGGCGTATGAGCAGTTCTTC
>TRBD1|TRBJ2-4|NA|TRBV7-2
CASSPRQGANIQYF
TGTGCCAGCAGCCCCCGACAGGGGGCGAACATTCAGTACTTC
>TRBD1|TRBJ1-3|NA|TRBV5-4
CASSFGQGEGNTIYF
TGTGCCAGCAGCTTTGGACAGGGCGAAGGAAACACCATATATTTT
>TRBD1|TRBJ1-2|NA|TRBV10-3
CAVGTGQHGYTF
TGTGCCGTAGGGACAGGGCAACATGGCTACACCTTC
>NA|TRBJ2-7|few|TRBV30
CAWSHSYEQYF
TGTGCCTGGAGTCACAGCTACGAGCAGTACTTC
>NA|TRBJ2-1|NA|TRBV5-6
CASSLGSGVNNEQFF
TGTGCCAGCAGCTTGGGTTCGGGGGTTAACAATGAGCAGTTCTTC
>NA|TRBJ2-7|NA|TRBV5-6
CASSLRLGPYEQYF
TGTGCCAGCAGCCTAAGACTCGGCCCCTACGAGCAGTACTTC
>TRBD2|TRBJ2-1|NA|TRBV9
CASSVGTSDNEQFF
TGTGCCAGCAGCGTAGGTACTAGCGACAATGAGCAGTTCTTC
>NA|TRBJ1-2|NA|TRBV5-1
CASSLGQARDYGYTF
TGCGCCAGCAGCTTGGGACAGGCACGAGACTATGGCTACACCTTC
>TRBD2|TRBJ2-1|NA|TRBV19
CASTGLAGVYNEQFF
TGTGCCAGTACCGGACTAGCGGGGGTCTACAATGAGCAGTTCTTC
>NA|TRBJ1-1|NA|TRBV2
CASTKGGLGEAFF
TGTGCCAGCACGAAAGGGGGGTTGGGTGAAGCTTTCTTT
>TRBD2|TRBJ2-3|few|TRBV27
CASSFETSGGADTQYF
TGTGCCAGCAGTTTTGAGACTAGCGGGGGGGCAGATACGCAGTATTTT
>TRBD2|TRBJ2-3|NA|TRBV9
CASSGGGARNTDTQYF
TGTGCCAGCAGCGGCGGGGGGGCCAGGAACACAGATACGCAGTATTTT
>NA|TRBJ2-5|NA|TRBV3-1/TRBV3-2
CASSQPLGGTETQYF
TGTGCCAGCAGCCAACCCCTGGGGGGAACGGAGACCCAGTACTTC
>NA|TRBJ1-5|NA|TRBV2
CASRELYSNQPQHF
TGTGCCAGCAGGGAACTCTATAGCAATCAGCCCCAGCATTTT
>TRBD1|TRBJ2-3|NA|TRBV7-8
CASSPGQGRRDTQYF
TGTGCCAGCAGCCCAGGACAGGGAAGAAGAGATACGCAGTATTTT
>TRBD1|TRBJ1-1|NA|TRBV5-5
CASSFATGLGAEAFF
TGTGCCAGCAGCTTCGCGACAGGGTTGGGCGCTGAAGCTTTCTTT
>TRBD1|TRBJ1-6|once|TRBV7-8
CASSLNRGNNSPLHF
TGTGCCAGCAGCTTAAACAGGGGAAATAATTCACCCCTCCACTTT
>TRBD1|TRBJ1-5|NA|TRBV19
CASSLRQGSNQPQHF
TGTGCCAGTAGTCTCCGACAGGGGAGCAATCAGCCCCAGCATTTT
>NA|TRBJ2-3|NA|TRBV5-1
CASSLETGTDTQYF
TGCGCCAGCAGCTTGGAAACAGGCACAGATACGCAGTATTTT
>NA|TRBJ2-7|NA|TRBV12-3/TRBV12-4
CASSLQGYEQYF
TGTGCCAGCAGTTTGCAGGGCTACGAGCAGTACTTC
>TRBD2|TRBJ2-1|NA|TRBV9
CASSNSLAGGSYNEQFF
TGTGCCAGCAGCAACAGCCTAGCGGGGGGCTCCTACAATGAGCAGTTCTTC
>NA|TRBJ1-2|NA|TRBV5-1
CASSWGQGMDGYTF
TGCGCCAGCAGCTGGGGGCAGGGCATGGATGGCTACACCTTC
>NA|TRBJ1-4|NA|TRBV28
CASSPQRGGLFF
TGTGCCAGCAGCCCGCAACGGGGGGGGCTGTTTTTT
>TRBD2|TRBJ2-1|NA|TRBV5-1
CASSFPPATDGGTYINSYNEQFF
TGCGCCAGCAGCTTCCCCCCGGCCACGGACGGGGGGACCTACATCAATTCCTACAATGAGCAGTTCTTC
>NA|TRBJ1-2|NA|TRBV4-1
CASSQIQPQSAGPRLPNYGYTF
TGCGCCAGCAGCCAGATTCAACCTCAGTCAGCAGGACCCCGGTTGCCCAACTATGGCTACACCTTC
>TRBD2|TRBJ2-7|NA|TRBV5-6
CASSPYGGTSVYEQYF
TGTGCCAGCAGCCCATATGGAGGGACTAGTGTCTACGAGCAGTACTTC
>TRBD1|TRBJ1-2|NA|TRBV6-5
CASSLEGAGGYTF
TGTGCCAGCAGTTTAGAGGGGGCGGGTGGCTACACCTTC
>NA|TRBJ1-5|NA|TRBV28
CASSLTGFQPQHF
TGTGCCAGCAGTCTGACAGGTTTTCAGCCCCAGCATTTT
>TRBD1|TRBJ1-2|NA|TRBV18
CASSPGQGAYGYTF
TGTGCCAGCTCACCGGGACAGGGGGCATATGGCTACACCTTC
>TRBD1|TRBJ1-2|NA|TRBV19
CASSIDAGGVRYGYTF
TGTGCCAGTAGTATAGACGCAGGGGGCGTAAGATATGGCTACACCTTC
>NA|TRBJ2-3|NA|TRBV7-3
CASSFSGTSTDTQYF
TGTGCCAGCAGCTTTTCCGGGACTAGCACAGATACGCAGTATTTT
>TRBD1|TRBJ2-7|NA|TRBV7-8
CASSPRTGHYEQYF
TGTGCCAGCAGCCCAAGGACAGGCCACTACGAGCAGTACTTC
>TRBD1|TRBJ1-2|NA|TRBV27
CASSPTGNYGYTF
TGTGCCAGCAGCCCGACAGGGAACTATGGCTACACCTTC
>NA|TRBJ1-5|NA|TRBV7-8
CASNPVGGNQPQHF
TGTGCCAGTAACCCTGTTGGGGGCAATCAGCCCCAGCATTTT
>NA|TRBJ2-5|NA|TRBV24-1
CATSDSRGSTQYF
TGTGCCACCAGTGATTCCCGGGGGTCCACCCAGTACTTC
>NA|TRBJ1-4|NA|TRBV15
CATSRSHGATNEKLFF
TGTGCCACCAGCAGATCCCACGGTGCAACTAATGAAAAACTGTTTTTT
>TRBD2|TRBJ2-1|once|TRBV9
CASSPRGGPETYNEQFF
TGTGCCAGCAGCCCCCGGGGGGGCCCCGAGACATACAATGAGCAGTTCTTC
>NA|TRBJ1-1|NA|TRBV10-1
CASSPTRVPNTEAFF
TGCGCCAGCAGCCCTACGAGGGTCCCGAACACTGAAGCTTTCTTT
>TRBD1|TRBJ1-6|NA|TRBV2
CASRLQGVNNSPLHF
TGTGCCAGCAGGTTACAGGGGGTGAATAATTCACCCCTCCACTTT
>NA|TRBJ1-2|NA|TRBV5-1
CASSTTVDYGYTF
TGCGCCAGCAGTACGACAGTTGACTATGGCTACACCTTC
>TRBD1|TRBJ2-2|few|TRBV7-3
CASSLQPTGGASGELFF
TGTGCCAGCAGCTTACAGCCTACAGGGGGCGCGAGCGGGGAGCTGTTTTTT
>NA|TRBJ1-5|NA|TRBV11-1
CASPDSLHQPQHF
TGTGCCAGCCCTGACAGCCTTCATCAGCCCCAGCATTTT
>TRBD1|TRBJ1-4|once|TRBV4-1
CASSRGTGGRDEKLFF
TGCGCCAGCAGCCGCGGGACAGGGGGGAGGGATGAAAAACTGTTTTTT
>NA|TRBJ1-5|NA|TRBV12-3/TRBV12-4
CASSGSNQPQHF
TGTGCCAGCTCGGGGAGCAATCAGCCCCAGCATTTT
>TRBD1|TRBJ1-5|NA|TRBV18
CASSLEGATQPQHF
TGTGCCAGCTCACTAGAGGGGGCGACTCAGCCCCAGCATTTT
>TRBD1|TRBJ2-7|NA|TRBV19
CASMERDRGYEQYF
TGTGCCAGTATGGAACGGGACAGGGGGTACGAGCAGTACTTC
>TRBD1|TRBJ2-3|NA|TRBV6-5
CASWTGGSGDTQYF
TGTGCCAGCTGGACAGGGGGCTCAGGAGATACGCAGTATTTT
>TRBD2|TRBJ2-3|NA|TRBV6-5
CASRSAGPPQDTQYF
TGTGCCAGCAGATCAGCGGGGCCCCCCCAAGATACGCAGTATTTT
>TRBD1|TRBJ1-1|NA|TRBV7-3
CASGQGNTEAFF
TGTGCCAGCGGACAGGGAAATACTGAAGCTTTCTTT